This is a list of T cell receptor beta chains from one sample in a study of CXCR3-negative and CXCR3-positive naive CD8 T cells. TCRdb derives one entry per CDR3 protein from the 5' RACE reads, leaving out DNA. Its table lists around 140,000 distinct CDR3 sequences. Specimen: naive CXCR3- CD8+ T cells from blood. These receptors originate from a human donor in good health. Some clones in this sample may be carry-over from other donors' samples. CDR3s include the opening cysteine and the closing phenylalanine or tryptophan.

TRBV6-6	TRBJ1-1	CASKKGDTEAFF
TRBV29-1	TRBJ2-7	CSVEDFIAGGSSSYEQYF
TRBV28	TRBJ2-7	CATQSGGAEEQYF
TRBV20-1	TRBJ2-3	CSARVEQFTDTQYF
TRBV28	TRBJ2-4	CASRGTERRYIQYF
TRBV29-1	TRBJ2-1	CSVVIGFGAGEYNEQFF
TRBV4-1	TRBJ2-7	CASSQGASGGGYEQYF
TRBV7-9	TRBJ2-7	CASSTALAGNNPYEQYF
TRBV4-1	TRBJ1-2	CASSQALNYGYTF
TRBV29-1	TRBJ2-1	CSVDGLAGFQYEQFF
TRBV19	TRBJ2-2	CASSIGGLTGELFF
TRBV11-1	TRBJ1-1	CASSQTRGTGEAFF
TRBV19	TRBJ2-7	CASWGDDVHEQYF
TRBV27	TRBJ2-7	CASSPLWGWYF
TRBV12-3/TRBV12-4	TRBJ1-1	CASSFAENTEAFF
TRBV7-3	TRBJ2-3	CASSSLGGTDTQYF
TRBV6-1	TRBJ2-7	CASSEGPGSRPFYEQYF
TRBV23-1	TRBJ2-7	CASSHLFLDGPYEQYF
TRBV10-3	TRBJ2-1	CATFASGSYNEQFF
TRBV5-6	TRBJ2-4	CASSLGDGQGGRGYF
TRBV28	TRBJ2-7	CAWGRAPGERRYEQYF
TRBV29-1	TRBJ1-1	CSVRDREGAEAFF
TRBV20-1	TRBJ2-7	CSARDRQGRASYEQYF
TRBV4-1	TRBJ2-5	CASSQVAGVETQYF
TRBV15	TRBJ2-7	CATSGTGRSVHEQYF
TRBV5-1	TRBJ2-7	CASSSGRADYEQYF
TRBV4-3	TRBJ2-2	CASSQDIGGANTGELFF
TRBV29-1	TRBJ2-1	CSVGLAGRLYEQFF
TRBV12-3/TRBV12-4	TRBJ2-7	CAGSGGSSYEQYF
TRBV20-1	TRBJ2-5	CSARDPVRGQEYQETQYF
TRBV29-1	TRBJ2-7	CSVGGLSYEQYF
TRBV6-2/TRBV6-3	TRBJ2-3	CASSLIPLTSGRSDTQYF
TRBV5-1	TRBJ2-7	CASSLSRDEQYF
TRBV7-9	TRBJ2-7	CASSLGEEQYF
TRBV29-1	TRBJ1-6	CSVEDLRGTGGKNSPLHF
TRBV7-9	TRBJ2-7	CASSSKWQGSSYEQYF
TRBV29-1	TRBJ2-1	CSGSGTRGYNEQFF
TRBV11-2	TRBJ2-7	CASSLLNEQYF
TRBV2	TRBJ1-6	CASSADDGEVRTLHF
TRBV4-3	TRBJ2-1	CASSQESILAGAMRSYNEQFF
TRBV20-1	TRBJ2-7	CSARTRSSYEQYF
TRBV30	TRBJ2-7	CAWSVDISYEQYF
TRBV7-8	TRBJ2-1	CASSLDGASYNEQFF
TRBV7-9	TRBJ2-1	CASSLSKREQFF
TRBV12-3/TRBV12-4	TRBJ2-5	CASIDGGAPYQETQYF